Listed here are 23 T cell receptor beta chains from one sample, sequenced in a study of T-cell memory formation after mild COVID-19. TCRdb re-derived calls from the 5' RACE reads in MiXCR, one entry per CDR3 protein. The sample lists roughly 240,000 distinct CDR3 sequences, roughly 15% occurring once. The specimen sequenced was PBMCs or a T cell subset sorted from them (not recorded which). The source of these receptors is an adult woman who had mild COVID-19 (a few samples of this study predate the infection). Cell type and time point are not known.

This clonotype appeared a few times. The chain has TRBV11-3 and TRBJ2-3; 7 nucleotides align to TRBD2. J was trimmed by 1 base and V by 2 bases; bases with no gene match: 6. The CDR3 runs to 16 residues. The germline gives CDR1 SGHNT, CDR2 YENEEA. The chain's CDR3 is CASSLKLAGGTDTQYF. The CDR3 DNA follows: TGTGCCAGCAGCTTAAAGTTGGCGGGAGGCACAGATACGCAGTATTTT. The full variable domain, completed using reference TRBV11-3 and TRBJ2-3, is EAGVVQSPRYKIIEKKQPVAFWCNPISGHNTLYWYLQNLGQGPELLIRYENEEAVDDSQLPKDRFSAERLKGVDSTLKIQPAELGDSAVYLCASSLKLAGGTDTQYFGPGTRLTVL.

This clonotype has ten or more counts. CDR3 protein: CASSRGLAYTDTQYF. CDR3 bases: TGTGCCAGCAGCCGCGGACTAGCTTACACAGATACGCAGTATTTT. This chain links TRBV7-3 with TRBJ2-3, with 8 nucleotides matching TRBD2. The CDR3 consists of 15 residues. Trimming cost V 5 bases and J 2 bases; bases outside gene matches: 6. Per the germline V gene, CDR1 is SGHTA and CDR2 is FQGTGA.

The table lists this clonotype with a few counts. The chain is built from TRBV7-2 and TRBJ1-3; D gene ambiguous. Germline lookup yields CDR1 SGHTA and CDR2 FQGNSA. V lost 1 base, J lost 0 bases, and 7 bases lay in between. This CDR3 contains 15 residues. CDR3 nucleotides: TGTGCCAGCAGCTTAGTACCGATCTCTGGAAACACCATATATTTT. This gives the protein CASSLVPISGNTIYF.

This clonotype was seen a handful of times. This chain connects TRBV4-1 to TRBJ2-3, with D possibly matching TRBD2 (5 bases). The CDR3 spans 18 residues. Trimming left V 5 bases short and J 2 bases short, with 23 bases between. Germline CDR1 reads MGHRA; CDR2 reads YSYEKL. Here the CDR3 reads CASSTPPSWRATTDTQYF. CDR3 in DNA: TGCGCCAGCAGCACCCCTCCGAGTTGGCGGGCGACCACAGATACGCAGTATTTT.

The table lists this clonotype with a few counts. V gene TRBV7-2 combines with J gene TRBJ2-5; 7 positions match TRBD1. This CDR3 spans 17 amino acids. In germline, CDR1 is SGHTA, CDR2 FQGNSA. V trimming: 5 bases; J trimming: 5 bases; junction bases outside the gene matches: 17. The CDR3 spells CASSPLPPGTAGETQYF. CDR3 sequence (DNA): TGTGCCAGCAGCCCATTGCCGCCAGGGACAGCTGGGGAGACCCAGTACTTC.

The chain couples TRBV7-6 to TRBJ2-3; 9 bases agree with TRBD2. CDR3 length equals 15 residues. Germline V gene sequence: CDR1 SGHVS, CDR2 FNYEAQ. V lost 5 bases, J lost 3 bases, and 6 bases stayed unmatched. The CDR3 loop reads CASSRGLARTDTQYF. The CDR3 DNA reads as TGTGCCAGCAGCCGGGGACTAGCTAGGACAGATACGCAGTATTTT. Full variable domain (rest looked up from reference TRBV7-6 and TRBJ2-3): GAGVSQSPRYKVTKRGQDVALRCDPISGHVSLYWYRQALGQGPEFLTYFNYEAQQDKSGLPNDRFSAERPEGSISTLTIQRTEQRDSAMYRCASSRGLARTDTQYFGPGTRLTVL.

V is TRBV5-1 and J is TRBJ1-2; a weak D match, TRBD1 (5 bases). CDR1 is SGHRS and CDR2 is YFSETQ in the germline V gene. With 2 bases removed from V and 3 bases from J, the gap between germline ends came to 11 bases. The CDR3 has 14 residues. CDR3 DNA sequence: TGCGCCAGCAGCTTCAGGGAAACGCACTATGGCTACACCTTC. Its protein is CASSFRETHYGYTF.

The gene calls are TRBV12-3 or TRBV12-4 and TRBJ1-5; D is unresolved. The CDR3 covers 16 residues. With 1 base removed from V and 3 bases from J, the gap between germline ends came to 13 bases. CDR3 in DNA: TGTGCCAGCAGTTTAGTTTCCGGGTTTTCCAATCAGCCCCAGCATTTT. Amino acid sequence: CASSLVSGFSNQPQHF.

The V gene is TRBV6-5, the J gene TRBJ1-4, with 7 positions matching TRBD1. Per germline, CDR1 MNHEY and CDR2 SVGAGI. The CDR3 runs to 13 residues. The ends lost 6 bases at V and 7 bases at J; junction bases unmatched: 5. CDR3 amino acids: CASRDRDSEKLFF. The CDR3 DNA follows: TGTGCCAGCAGAGACCGGGACAGTGAAAAACTGTTTTTT.

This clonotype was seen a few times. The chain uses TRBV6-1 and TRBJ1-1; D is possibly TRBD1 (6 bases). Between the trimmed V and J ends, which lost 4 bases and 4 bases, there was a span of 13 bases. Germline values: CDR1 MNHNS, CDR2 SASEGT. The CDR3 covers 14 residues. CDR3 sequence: CASSGQVLGTEAFF. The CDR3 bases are TGTGCCAGCAGTGGACAGGTCCTGGGCACTGAAGCTTTCTTT.

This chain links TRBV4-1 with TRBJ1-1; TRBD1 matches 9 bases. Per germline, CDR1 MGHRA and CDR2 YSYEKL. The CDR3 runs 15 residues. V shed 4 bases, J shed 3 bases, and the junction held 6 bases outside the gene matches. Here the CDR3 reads CASSPRDRADTEAFF. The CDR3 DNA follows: TGCGCCAGCAGCCCTCGGGACAGGGCTGACACTGAAGCTTTCTTT.

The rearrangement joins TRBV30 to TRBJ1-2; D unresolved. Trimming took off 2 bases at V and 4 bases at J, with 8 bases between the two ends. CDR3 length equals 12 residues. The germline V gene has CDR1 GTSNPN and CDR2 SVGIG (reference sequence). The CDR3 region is CAWSLPGYGYTF. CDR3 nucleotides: TGTGCCTGGAGTCTCCCAGGCTATGGCTACACCTTC.

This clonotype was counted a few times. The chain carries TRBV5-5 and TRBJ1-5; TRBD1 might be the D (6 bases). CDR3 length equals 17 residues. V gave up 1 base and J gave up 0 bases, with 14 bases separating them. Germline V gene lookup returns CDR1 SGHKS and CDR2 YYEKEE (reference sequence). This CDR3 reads CASSLSATGVSNQPQHF. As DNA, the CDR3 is TGTGCCAGCAGCTTGTCAGCGACAGGCGTTAGCAATCAGCCCCAGCATTTT.

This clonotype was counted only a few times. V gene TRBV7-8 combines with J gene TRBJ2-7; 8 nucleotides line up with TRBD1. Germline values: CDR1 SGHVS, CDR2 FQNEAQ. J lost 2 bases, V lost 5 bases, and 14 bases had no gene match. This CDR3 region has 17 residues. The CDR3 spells CASSPPLRDRSPYEQYF. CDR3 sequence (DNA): TGTGCCAGCAGCCCCCCCCTCCGGGACAGGTCTCCCTACGAGCAGTACTTC.

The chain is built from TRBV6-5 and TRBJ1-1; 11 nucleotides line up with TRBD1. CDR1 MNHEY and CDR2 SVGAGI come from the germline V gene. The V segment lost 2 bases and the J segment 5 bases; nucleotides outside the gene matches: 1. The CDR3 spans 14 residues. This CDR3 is CASSYGTGGTEAFF. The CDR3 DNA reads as TGTGCCAGCAGTTACGGGACAGGGGGAACTGAAGCTTTCTTT.

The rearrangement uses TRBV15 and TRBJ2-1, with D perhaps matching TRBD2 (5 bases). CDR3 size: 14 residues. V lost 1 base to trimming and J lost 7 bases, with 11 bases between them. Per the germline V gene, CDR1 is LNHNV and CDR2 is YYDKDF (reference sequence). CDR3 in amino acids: CATSRGRTGNEQFF. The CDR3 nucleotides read TGTGCCACCAGCAGAGGAAGGACGGGGAATGAGCAGTTCTTC.

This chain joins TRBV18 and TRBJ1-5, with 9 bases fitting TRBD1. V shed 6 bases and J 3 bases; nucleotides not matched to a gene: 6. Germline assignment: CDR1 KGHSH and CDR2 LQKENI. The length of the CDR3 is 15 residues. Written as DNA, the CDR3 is TGTGCCAGCTCGGCCACAGGGGGCATCAATCAGCCCCAGCATTTT. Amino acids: CASSATGGINQPQHF.

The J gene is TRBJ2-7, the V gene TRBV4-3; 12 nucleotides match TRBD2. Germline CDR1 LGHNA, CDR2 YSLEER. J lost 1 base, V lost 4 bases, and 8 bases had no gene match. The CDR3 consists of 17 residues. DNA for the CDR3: TGCGCCAGCAGCCTCAGGCTAGCGGGAGGGCCTTCCTACGAGCAGTACTTC. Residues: CASSLRLAGGPSYEQYF.

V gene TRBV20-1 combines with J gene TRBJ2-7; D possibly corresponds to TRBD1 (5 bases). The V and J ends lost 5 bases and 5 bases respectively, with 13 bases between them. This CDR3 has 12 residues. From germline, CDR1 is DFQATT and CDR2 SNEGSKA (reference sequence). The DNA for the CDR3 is TGCAGTGCTTCCTTGGGGCCCAACGAGCAGTACTTC. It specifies CSASLGPNEQYF.

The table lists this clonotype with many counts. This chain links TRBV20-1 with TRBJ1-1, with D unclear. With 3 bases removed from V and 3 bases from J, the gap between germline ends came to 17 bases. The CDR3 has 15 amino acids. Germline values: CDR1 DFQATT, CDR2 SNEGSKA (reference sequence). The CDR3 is CSARSDRREDTEAFF. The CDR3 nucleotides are TGCAGTGCTAGGTCCGATCGAAGGGAGGACACTGAAGCTTTCTTT.

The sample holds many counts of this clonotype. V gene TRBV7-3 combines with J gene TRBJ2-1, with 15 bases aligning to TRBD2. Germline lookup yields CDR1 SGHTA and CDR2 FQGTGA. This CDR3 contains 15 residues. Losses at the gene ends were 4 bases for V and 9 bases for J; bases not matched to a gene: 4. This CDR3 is CASSSGLAGGGEQFF. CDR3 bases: TGTGCCAGCAGCTCGGGACTAGCGGGAGGTGGTGAGCAGTTCTTC. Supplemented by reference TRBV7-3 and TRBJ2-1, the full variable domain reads GAGVSQTPSNKVTEKGKYVELRCDPISGHTALYWYRQSLGQGPEFLIYFQGTGAADDSGLPNDRFFAVRPEGSVSTLKIQRTERGDSAVYLCASSSGLAGGGEQFFGPGTRLTVL.

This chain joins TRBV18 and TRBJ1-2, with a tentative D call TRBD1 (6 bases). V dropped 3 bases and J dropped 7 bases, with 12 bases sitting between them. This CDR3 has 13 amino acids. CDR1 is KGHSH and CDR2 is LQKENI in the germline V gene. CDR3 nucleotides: TGTGCCAGCTCACCCCGAACAGGGCTTGGCTACACCTTC. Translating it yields CASSPRTGLGYTF.

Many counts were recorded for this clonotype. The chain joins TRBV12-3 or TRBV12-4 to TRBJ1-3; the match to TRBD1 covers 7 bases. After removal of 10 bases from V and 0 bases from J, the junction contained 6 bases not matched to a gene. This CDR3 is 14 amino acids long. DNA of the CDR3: TGTGCCACAGAACAGGGGTCCTCTGGAAACACCATATATTTT. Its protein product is CATEQGSSGNTIYF.